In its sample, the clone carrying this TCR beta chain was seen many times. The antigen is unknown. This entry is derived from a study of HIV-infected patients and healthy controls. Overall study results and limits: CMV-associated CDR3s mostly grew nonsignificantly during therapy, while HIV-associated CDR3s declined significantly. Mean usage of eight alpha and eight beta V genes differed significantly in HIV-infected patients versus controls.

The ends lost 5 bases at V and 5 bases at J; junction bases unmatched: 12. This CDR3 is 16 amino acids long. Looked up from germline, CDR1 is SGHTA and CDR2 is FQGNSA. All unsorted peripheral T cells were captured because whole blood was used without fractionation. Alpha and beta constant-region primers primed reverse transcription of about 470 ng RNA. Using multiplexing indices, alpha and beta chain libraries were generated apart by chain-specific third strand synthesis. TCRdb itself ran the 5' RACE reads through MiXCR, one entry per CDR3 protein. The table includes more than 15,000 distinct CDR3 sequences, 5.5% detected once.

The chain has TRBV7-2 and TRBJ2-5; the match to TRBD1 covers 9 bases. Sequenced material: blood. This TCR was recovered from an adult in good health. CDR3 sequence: CASSPPPGTGWETQYF. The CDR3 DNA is TGTGCCAGCAGCCCACCTCCCGGGACAGGGTGGGAGACCCAGTACTTC.